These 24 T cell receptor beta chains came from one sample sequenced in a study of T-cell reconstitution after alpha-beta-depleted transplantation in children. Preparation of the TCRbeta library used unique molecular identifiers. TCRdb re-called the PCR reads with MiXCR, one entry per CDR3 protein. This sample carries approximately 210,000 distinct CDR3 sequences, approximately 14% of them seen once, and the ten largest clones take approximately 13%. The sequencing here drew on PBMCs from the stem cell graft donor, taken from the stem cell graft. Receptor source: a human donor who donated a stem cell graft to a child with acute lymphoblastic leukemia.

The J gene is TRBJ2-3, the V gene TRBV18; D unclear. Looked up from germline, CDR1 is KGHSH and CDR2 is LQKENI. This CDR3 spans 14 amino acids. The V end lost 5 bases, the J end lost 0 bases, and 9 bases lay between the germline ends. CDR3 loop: CASSVSASTDTQYF. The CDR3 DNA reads TGTGCCAGCTCAGTTTCCGCGAGCACAGATACGCAGTATTTT. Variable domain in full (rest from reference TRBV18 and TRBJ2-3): NAGVMQNPRHLVRRRGQEARLRCSPMKGHSHVYWYRQLPEEGLKFMVYLQKENIIDESGMPKERFSAEFPKEGPSILRIQQVVRGDSAAYFCASSVSASTDTQYFGPGTRLTVL.

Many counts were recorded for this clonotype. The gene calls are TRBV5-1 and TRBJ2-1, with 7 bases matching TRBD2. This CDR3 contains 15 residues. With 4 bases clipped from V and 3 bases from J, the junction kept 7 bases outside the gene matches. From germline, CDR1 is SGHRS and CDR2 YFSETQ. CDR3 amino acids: CASSGSGVGYNEQFF. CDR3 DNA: TGCGCCAGCAGCGGGAGCGGGGTCGGCTACAATGAGCAGTTCTTC. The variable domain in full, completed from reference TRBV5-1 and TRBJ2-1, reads KAGVTQTPRYLIKTRGQQVTLSCSPISGHRSVSWYQQTPGQGLQFLFEYFSETQRNKGNFPGRFSGRQFSNSRSEMNVSTLELGDSALYLCASSGSGVGYNEQFFGPGTRLTVL.

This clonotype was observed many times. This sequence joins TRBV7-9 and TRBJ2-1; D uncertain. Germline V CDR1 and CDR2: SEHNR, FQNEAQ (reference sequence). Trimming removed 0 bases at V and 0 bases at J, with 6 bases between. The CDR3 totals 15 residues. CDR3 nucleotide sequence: TGTGCCAGCAGCTTAGCGGTTAGCTCCTACAATGAGCAGTTCTTC. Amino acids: CASSLAVSSYNEQFF.

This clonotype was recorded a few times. CDR3 coding DNA: TGCAGTGCTAGAGTTCCCCCCGGTGAGCAGTTCTTC. This translates into CSARVPPGEQFF. This chain links TRBV20-1 with TRBJ2-1; D unresolved. The CDR3 extends over 12 amino acids. Germline lookup yields CDR1 DFQATT and CDR2 SNEGSKA (reference sequence). V was pared by 1 base and J by 9 bases, with 10 bases between.

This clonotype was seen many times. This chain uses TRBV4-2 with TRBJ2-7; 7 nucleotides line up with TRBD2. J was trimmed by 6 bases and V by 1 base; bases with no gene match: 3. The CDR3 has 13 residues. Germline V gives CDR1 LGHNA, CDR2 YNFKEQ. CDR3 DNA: TGTGCCAGCAGCCAAGTACGCGGGGGCGAGCAGTACTTC. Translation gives CASSQVRGGEQYF.

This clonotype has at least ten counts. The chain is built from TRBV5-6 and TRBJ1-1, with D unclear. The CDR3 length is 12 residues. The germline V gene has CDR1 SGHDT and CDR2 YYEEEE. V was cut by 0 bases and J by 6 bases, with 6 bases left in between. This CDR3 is CASSLAVSEAFF. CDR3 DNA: TGTGCCAGCAGCTTGGCGGTATCTGAAGCTTTCTTT.

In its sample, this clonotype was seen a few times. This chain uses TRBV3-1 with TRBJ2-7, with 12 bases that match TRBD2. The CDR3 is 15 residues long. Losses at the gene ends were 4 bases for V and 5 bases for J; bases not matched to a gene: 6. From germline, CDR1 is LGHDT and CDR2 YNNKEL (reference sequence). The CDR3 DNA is TGTGCCAGCAGCCCGCAGACTAGCGGGAGCCACGAGCAGTACTTC. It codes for CASSPQTSGSHEQYF.

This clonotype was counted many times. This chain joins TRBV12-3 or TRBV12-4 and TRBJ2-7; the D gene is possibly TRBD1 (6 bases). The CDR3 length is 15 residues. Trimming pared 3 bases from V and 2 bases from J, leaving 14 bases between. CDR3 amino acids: CASSFRTARTYEQYF. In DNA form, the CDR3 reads TGTGCCAGCAGTTTCCGGACAGCAAGGACCTACGAGCAGTACTTC.

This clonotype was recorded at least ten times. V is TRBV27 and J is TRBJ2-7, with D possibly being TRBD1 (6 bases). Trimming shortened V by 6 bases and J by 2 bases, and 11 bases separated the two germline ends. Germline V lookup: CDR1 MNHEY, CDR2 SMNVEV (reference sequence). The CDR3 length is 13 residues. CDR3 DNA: TGTGCCAGCAGCCTTGGGGGCCCCTACGAGCAGTACTTC. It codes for CASSLGGPYEQYF.

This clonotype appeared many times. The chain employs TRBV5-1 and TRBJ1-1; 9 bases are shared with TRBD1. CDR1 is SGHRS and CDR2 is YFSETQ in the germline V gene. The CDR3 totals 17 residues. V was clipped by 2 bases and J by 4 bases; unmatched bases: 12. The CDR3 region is CASSLHFTGGAVTEAFF. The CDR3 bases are TGCGCCAGCAGCTTACACTTTACAGGGGGCGCCGTCACTGAAGCTTTCTTT.

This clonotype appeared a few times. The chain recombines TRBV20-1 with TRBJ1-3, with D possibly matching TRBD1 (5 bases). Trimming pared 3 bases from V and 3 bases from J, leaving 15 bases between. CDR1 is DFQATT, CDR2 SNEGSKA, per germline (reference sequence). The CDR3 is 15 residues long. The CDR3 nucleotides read TGCAGTGCTAGGCCCGGGACGGAGGATGGAAACACCATATATTTT. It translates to CSARPGTEDGNTIYF.

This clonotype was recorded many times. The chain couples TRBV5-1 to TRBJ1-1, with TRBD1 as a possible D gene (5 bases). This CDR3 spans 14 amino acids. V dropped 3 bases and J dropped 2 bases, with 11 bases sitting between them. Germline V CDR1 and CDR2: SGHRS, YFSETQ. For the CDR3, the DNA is TGCGCCAGCAGCTCGGGGGGGGAAAACACTGAAGCTTTCTTT. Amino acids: CASSSGGENTEAFF.

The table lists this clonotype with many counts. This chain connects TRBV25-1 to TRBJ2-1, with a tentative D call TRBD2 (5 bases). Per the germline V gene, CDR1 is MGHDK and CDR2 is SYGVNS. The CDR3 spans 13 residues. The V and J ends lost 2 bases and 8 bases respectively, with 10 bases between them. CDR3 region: CASSELAEDEQFF. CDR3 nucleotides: TGTGCCAGCAGTGAACTTGCGGAGGATGAGCAGTTCTTC.

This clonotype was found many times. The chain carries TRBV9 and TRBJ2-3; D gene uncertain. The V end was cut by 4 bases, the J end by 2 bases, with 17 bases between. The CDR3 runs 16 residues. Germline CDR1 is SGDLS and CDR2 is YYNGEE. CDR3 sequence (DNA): TGTGCCAGCAGCCTCCGAGACACGCCAGACACAGATACGCAGTATTTT. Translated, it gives CASSLRDTPDTDTQYF.

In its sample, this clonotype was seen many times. The CDR3 reads CSAGQSNTEAFF. Here the CDR3 DNA reads TGCAGTGCTGGACAGTCGAACACTGAAGCTTTCTTT. V and J are TRBV20-1 and TRBJ1-1; possible D gene TRBD1, 6 bases. Trimming cost V 5 bases and J 1 base, with 8 bases left between them. The CDR3 sequence is 12 residues long. Germline CDR1 is DFQATT and CDR2 is SNEGSKA (reference sequence).

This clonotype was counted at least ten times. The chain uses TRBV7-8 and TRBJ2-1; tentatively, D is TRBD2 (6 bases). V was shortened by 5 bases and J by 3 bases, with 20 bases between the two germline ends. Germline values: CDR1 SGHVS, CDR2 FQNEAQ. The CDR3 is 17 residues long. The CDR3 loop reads CASSGGVGTYDYNEQFF. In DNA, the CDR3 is TGTGCCAGCAGCGGAGGGGTTGGGACTTACGACTACAATGAGCAGTTCTTC.

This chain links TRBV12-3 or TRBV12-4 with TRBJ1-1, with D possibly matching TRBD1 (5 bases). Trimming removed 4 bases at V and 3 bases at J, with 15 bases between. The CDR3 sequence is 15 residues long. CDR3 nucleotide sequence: TGTGCCAGCAGTTCTTTGTGGCAGGGAGACACTGAAGCTTTCTTT. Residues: CASSSLWQGDTEAFF.

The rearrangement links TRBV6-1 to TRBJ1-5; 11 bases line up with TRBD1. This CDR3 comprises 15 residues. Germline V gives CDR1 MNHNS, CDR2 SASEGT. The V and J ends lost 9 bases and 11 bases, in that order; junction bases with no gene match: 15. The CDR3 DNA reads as TGTGCCAGTACGCCGGATGGGACAGGGGGTCTTTCCCAGCATTTT. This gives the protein CASTPDGTGGLSQHF.

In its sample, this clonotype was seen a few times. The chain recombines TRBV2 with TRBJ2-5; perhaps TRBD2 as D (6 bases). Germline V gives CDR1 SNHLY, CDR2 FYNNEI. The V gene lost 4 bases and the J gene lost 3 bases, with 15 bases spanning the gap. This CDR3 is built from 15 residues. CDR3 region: CASSVNSGLEETQYF. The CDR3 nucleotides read TGTGCCAGCAGTGTAAACTCGGGACTCGAAGAGACCCAGTACTTC.

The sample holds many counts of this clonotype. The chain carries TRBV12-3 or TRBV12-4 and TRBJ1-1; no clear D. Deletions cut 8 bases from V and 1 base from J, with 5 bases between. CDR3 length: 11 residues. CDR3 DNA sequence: TGTGCCAGCGAGGAGAACACTGAAGCTTTCTTT. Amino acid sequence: CASEENTEAFF.

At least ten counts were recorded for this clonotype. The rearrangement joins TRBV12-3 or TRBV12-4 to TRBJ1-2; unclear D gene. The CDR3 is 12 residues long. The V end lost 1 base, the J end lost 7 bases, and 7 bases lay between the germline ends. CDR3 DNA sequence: TGTGCCAGCAGTTTAGTTCGGTCTGGCTACACCTTC. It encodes CASSLVRSGYTF.

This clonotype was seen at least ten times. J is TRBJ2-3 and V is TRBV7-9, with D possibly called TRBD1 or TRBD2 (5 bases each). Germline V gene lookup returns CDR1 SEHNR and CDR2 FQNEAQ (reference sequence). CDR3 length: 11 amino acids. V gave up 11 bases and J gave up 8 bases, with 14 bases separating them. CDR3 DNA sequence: TGTGCCGGGGGTTCACAGATTACGCAGTATTTT. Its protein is CAGGSQITQYF.

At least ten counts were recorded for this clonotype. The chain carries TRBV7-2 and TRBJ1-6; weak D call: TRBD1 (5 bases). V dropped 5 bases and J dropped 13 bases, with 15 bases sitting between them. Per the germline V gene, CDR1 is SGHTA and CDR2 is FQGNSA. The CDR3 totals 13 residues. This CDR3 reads CASSVGRQNPLHF. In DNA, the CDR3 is TGTGCCAGCAGCGTGGGACGGCAAAACCCCCTCCACTTT.

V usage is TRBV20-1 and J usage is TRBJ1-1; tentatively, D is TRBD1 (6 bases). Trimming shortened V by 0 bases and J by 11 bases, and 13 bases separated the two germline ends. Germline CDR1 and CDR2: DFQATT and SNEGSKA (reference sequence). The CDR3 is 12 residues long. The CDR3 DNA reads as TGCAGTGCTAGAGATACAGGGCTGGTGGCTTTCTTT. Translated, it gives CSARDTGLVAFF.